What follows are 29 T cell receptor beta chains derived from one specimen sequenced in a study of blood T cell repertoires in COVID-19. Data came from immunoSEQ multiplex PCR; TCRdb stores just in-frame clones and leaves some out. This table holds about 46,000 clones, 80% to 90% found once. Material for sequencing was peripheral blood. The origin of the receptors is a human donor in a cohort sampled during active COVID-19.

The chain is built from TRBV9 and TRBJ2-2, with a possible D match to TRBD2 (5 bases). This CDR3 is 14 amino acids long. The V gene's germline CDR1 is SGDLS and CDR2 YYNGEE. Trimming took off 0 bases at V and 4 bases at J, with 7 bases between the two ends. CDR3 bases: TGTGCCAGCAGCGTAGATCGGGGCACCGGGGAGCTGTTTTTT. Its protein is CASSVDRGTGELFF.

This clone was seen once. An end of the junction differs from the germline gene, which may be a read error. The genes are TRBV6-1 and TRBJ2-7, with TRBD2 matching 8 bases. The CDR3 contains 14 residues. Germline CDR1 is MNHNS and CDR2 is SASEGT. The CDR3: CASREGLASNEQYF. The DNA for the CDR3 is TGTGCCAGCAGAGAAGGACTAGCAAGTAACGAGCAGTACTTC.

The CDR3 DNA is TGCGCCAGCAGCTTGGCCGGGGTAGGTAGGTTCTTC. Translated, it gives CASSLAGVGRFF. J is TRBJ2-1 and V is TRBV5-1, with a weak D call TRBD2 (5 bases). Looked up from germline, CDR1 is SGHRS and CDR2 is YFSETQ. V was shortened by 0 bases and J by 15 bases, with 13 bases between the two germline ends. The CDR3 runs 12 residues.

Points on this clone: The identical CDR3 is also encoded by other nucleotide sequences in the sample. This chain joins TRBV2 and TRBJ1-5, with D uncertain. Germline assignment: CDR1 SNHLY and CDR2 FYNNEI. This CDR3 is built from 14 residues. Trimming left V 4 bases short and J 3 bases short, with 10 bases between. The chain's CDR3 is CASSVSSDNQPQHF. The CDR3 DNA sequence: TGTGCCAGCAGTGTGTCGTCAGACAATCAGCCCCAGCATTTT.

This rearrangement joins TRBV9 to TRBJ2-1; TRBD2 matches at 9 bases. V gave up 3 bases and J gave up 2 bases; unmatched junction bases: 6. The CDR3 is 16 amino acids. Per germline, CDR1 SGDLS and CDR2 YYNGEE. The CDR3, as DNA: TGTGCCAGCAGCGCCCGACTAGCGGAGGCCTACAATGAGCAGTTCTTC. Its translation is CASSARLAEAYNEQFF.

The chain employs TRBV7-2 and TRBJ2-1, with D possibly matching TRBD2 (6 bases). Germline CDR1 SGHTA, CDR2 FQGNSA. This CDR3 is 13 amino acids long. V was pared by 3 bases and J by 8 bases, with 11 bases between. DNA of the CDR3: TGTGCCAGCAGCTTTGGACGCGGGGATGAGCAGTTCTTC. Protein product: CASSFGRGDEQFF.

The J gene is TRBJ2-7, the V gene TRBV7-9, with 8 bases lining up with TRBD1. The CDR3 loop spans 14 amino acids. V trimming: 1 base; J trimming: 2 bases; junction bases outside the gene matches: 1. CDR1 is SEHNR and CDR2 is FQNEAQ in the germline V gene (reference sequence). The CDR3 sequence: CASSLGTGTYEQYF. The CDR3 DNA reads TGTGCCAGCAGCTTAGGGACAGGGACCTACGAGCAGTACTTC.

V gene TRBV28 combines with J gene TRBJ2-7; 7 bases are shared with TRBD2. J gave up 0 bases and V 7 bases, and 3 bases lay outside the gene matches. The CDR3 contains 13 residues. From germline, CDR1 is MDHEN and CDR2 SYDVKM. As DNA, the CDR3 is TGTGCCAGCACCTGGGGGGGCTCCTACGAGCAGTACTTC. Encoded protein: CASTWGGSYEQYF. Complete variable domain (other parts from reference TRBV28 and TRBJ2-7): DVKVTQSSRYLVKRTGEKVFLECVQDMDHENMFWYRQDPGLGLRLIYFSYDVKMKEKGDIPEGYSVSREKKERFSLILESASTNQTSMYLCASTWGGSYEQYFGPGTRLTVT.

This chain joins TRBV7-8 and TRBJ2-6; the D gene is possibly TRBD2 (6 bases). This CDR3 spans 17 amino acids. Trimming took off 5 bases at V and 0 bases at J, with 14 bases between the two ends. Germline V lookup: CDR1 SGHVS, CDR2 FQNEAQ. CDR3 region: CASSKPAGGSGANVLTF. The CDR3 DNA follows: TGTGCCAGCAGCAAGCCAGCCGGGGGCTCTGGGGCCAACGTCCTGACTTTC.

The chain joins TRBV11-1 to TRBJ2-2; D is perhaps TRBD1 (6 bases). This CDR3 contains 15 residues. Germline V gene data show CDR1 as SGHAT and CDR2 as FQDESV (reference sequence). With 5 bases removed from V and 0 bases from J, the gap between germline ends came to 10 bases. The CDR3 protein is CASSRTAANTGELFF. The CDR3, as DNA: TGTGCCAGCAGCCGGACAGCAGCGAACACCGGGGAGCTGTTTTTT.

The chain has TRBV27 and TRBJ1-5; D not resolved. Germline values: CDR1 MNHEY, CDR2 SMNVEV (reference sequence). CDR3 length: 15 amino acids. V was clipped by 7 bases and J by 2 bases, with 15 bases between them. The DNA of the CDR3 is TGTGCCAGCAAATACACCAACGGAGGCAATCAGCCCCAGCATTTT. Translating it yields CASKYTNGGNQPQHF.

CDR3 DNA sequence: TGTGCCAGTAGTAGAGCCAGGGCAGACAATGAGCAGTTCTTC. This gives the protein CASSRARADNEQFF. The chain joins TRBV19 to TRBJ2-1, with D possibly matching TRBD1 (5 bases). The CDR3 has 14 amino acids. V lost 4 bases, J lost 5 bases, and 12 bases lay in between. Germline V lookup: CDR1 LNHDA, CDR2 SQIVND (reference sequence). The full variable domain, with the rest looked up from reference TRBV19 and TRBJ2-1, is DGGITQSPKYLFRKEGQNVTLSCEQNLNHDAMYWYRQDPGQGLRLIYYSQIVNDFQKGDIAEGYSVSREKKESFPLTVTSAQKNPTAFYLCASSRARADNEQFFGPGTRLTVL.

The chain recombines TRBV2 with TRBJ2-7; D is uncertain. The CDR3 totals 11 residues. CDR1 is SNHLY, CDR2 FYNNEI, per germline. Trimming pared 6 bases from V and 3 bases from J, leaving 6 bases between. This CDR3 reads CASRANYEQYF. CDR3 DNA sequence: TGTGCCAGCAGGGCAAACTACGAGCAGTACTTC. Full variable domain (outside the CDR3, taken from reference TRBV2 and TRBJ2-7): EPEVTQTPSHQVTQMGQEVILRCVPISNHLYFYWYRQILGQKVEFLVSFYNNEISEKSEIFDDQFSVERPDGSNFTLKIRSTKLEDSAMYFCASRANYEQYFGPGTRLTVT.

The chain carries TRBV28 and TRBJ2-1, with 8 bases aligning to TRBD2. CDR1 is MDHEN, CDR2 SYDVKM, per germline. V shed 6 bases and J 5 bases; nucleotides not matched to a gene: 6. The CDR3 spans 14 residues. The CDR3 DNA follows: TGTGCCAGCAGCGTTAGCGGGACCGACAATGAGCAGTTCTTC. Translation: CASSVSGTDNEQFF. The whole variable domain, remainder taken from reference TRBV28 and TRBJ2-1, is DVKVTQSSRYLVKRTGEKVFLECVQDMDHENMFWYRQDPGLGLRLIYFSYDVKMKEKGDIPEGYSVSREKKERFSLILESASTNQTSMYLCASSVSGTDNEQFFGPGTRLTVL.

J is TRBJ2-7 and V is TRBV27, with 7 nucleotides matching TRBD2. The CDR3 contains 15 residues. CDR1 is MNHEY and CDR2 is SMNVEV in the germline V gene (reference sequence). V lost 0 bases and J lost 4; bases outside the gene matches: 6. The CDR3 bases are TGTGCCAGCAGTTTATCGTGGGAGGGCCTTTACGAGCAGTACTTC. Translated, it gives CASSLSWEGLYEQYF.

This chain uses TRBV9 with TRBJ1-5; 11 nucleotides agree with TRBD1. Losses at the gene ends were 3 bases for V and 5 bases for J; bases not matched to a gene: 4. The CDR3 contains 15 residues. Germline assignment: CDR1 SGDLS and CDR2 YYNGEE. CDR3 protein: CASSGGTGGYQPQHF. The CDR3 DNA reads TGTGCCAGCAGCGGCGGGACAGGGGGGTATCAGCCCCAGCATTTT.

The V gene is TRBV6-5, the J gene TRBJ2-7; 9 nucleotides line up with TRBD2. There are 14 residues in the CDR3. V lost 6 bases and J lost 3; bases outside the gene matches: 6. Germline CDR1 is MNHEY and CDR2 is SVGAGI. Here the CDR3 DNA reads TGTGCCAGCAGGTCCGGGACTAGCAGCTACGAGCAGTACTTC. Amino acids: CASRSGTSSYEQYF.

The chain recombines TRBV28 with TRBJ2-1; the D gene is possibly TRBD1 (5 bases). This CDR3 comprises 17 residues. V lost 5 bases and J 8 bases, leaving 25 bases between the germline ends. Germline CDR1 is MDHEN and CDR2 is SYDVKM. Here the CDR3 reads CASSVNSGQGIRDEQFF. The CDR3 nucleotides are TGTGCCAGCAGTGTGAATTCAGGGCAGGGTATAAGGGATGAGCAGTTCTTC.

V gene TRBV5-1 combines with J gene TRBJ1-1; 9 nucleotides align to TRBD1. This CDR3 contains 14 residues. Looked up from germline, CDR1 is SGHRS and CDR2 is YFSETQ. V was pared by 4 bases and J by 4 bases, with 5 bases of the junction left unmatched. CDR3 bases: TGCGCCAGCAGCCCGGGACAGGGAGGCACTGAAGCTTTCTTT. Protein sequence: CASSPGQGGTEAFF.

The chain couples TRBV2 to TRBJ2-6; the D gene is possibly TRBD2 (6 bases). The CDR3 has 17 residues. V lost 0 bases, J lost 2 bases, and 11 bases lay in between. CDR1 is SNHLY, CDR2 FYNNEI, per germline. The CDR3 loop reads CASSEARERAGANVLTF. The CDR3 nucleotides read TGTGCCAGCAGTGAAGCGCGGGAAAGGGCTGGGGCCAACGTCCTGACTTTC. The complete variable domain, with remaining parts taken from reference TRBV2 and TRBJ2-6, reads EPEVTQTPSHQVTQMGQEVILRCVPISNHLYFYWYRQILGQKVEFLVSFYNNEISEKSEIFDDQFSVERPDGSNFTLKIRSTKLEDSAMYFCASSEARERAGANVLTFGAGSRLTVL.

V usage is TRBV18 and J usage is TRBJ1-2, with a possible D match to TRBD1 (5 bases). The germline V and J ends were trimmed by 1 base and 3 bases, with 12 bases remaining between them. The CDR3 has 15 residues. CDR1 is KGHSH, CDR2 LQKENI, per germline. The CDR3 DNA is TGTGCCAGCTCACCACTCGACGGCAGGGACTATGGCTACACCTTC. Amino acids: CASSPLDGRDYGYTF.

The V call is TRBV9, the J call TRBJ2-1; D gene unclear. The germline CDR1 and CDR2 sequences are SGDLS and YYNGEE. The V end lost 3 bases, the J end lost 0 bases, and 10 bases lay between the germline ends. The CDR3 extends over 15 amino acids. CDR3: CASSAAAVSYNEQFF. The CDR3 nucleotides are TGTGCCAGCAGCGCTGCGGCAGTCTCCTACAATGAGCAGTTCTTC.

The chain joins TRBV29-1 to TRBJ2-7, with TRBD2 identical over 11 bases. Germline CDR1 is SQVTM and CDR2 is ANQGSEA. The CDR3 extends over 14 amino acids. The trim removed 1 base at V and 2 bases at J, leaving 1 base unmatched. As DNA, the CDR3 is TGCAGCGTTGAAGTACTAGCGGGAGCCTACGAGCAGTACTTC. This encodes CSVEVLAGAYEQYF.

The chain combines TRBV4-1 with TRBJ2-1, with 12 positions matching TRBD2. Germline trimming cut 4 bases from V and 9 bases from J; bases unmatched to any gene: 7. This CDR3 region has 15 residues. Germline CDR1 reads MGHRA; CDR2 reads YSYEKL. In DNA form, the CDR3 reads TGCGCCAGCAGCCTAGAGACTAGCGGGAGCGGTGAGCAGTTCTTC. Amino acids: CASSLETSGSGEQFF.

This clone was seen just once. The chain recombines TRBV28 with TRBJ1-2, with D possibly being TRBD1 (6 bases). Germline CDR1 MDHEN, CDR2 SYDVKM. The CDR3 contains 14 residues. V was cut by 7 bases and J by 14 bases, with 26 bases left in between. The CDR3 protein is CASTPLLGQLPKTF. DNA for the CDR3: TGTGCCAGCACCCCCCTCCTCGGACAGCTACCTAAAACCTTC.

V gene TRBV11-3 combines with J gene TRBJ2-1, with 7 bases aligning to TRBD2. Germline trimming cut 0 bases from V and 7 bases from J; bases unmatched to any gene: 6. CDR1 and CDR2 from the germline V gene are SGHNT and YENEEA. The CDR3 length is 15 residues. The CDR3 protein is CASSLEPRAGNEQFF. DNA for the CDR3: TGTGCCAGCAGCTTAGAGCCGAGAGCGGGAAATGAGCAGTTCTTC.

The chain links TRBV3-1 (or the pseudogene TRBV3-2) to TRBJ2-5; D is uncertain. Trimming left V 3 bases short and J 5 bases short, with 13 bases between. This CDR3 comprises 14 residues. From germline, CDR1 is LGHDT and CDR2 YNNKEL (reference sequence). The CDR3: CASSQAGSGETQYF. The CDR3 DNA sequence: TGTGCCAGCAGCCAGGCCGGGTCCGGGGAGACCCAGTACTTC.

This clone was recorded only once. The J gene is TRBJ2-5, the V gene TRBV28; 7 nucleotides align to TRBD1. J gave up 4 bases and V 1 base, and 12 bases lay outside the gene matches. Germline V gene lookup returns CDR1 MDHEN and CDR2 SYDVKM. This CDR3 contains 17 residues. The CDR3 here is CASSLSSAYRGRETQYF. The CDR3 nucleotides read TGTGCCAGCAGTTTATCCTCCGCGTACAGGGGTAGAGAGACCCAGTACTTC.

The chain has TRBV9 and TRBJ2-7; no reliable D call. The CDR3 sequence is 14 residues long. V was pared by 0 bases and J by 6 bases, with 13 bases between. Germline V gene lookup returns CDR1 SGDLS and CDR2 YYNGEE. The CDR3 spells CASSVESVSLEQYF. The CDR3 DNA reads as TGTGCCAGCAGCGTAGAAAGCGTATCCCTCGAGCAGTACTTC.